Following are 14 T cell receptor beta chains from one sample sequenced in a study of T cells in Graves' hyperthyroidism and ophthalmopathy. Amplified regions were TCR beta CDR3 sequences from RNA transcripts. First-round RT-PCR of the TCR CDR3 relied on the HTBI primer set. TCRdb re-analysed the multiplex PCR reads in MiXCR, keeping a single row per CDR3 protein. The sample comprises about 840,000 distinct CDR3 sequences, 35% to 45% of which are singletons, and 7.5% to 9.5% rests with the top ten. The sequenced sample consisted of blood. The receptors shown here come from a man between 18 and 35 years old with Graves' hyperthyroidism.

This clonotype has a count of ten or more. The chain recombines TRBV14 with TRBJ2-7, with 8 bases that match TRBD1. V gave up 3 bases and J gave up 3 bases; unmatched junction bases: 4. CDR1 SGHDN and CDR2 FVKESK come from the germline V gene. The CDR3 is made up of 14 amino acids. The CDR3 coding sequence is TGTGCCAGCAGCCATTACGGACAGGGCTACGAGCAGTACTTC. It codes for CASSHYGQGYEQYF.

V is TRBV5-5 and J is TRBJ2-7; D is uncertain. Germline CDR1 SGHKS, CDR2 YYEKEE (reference sequence). With 1 base removed from V and 2 bases from J, the gap between germline ends came to 10 bases. CDR3 length: 14 residues. CDR3 protein: CASSLWKGTYEQYF. The DNA for the CDR3 is TGTGCCAGCAGCTTGTGGAAGGGAACCTACGAGCAGTACTTC.

This chain links TRBV7-2 with TRBJ2-6; D remains ambiguous. V was trimmed by 5 bases and J by 1 base, leaving 12 bases between them. This CDR3 region has 16 residues. Germline-derived CDR1 and CDR2 are SGHTA and FQGNSA. The CDR3 coding sequence is TGTGCCAGCAGCCTCCACGTAGATTCTGGGGCCAACGTCCTGACTTTC. Encoded protein: CASSLHVDSGANVLTF. Supplemented by reference TRBV7-2 and TRBJ2-6, the full variable domain reads GAGVSQSPSNKVTEKGKDVELRCDPISGHTALYWYRQSLGQGLEFLIYFQGNSAPDKSGLPSDRFSAERTGGSVSTLTIQRTQQEDSAVYLCASSLHVDSGANVLTFGAGSRLTVL.

The chain links TRBV29-1 to TRBJ1-1, with a possible D match to TRBD1 (5 bases). Trimming removed 4 bases from V and 0 bases from J, with 12 bases in between. Germline CDR1 and CDR2: SQVTM and ANQGSEA. The CDR3 has 14 amino acids. The CDR3 DNA follows: TGCAGCGTTGGGGGGGGTACGCTGAACACTGAAGCTTTCTTT. Its protein product is CSVGGGTLNTEAFF.

In this sample, this clonotype turned up many times. The rearrangement links TRBV2 to TRBJ2-7, with D possibly matching TRBD2 (6 bases). Germline V gene sequence: CDR1 SNHLY, CDR2 FYNNEI. The CDR3 runs 14 residues. V was shortened by 7 bases and J by 0 bases, with 13 bases between the two germline ends. The CDR3 sequence is CASIPREASYEQYF. The DNA of the CDR3 is TGTGCCAGCATCCCTAGGGAGGCCTCCTACGAGCAGTACTTC.

The V and J genes are TRBV20-1 and TRBJ2-5; 9 bases fit TRBD2. V was pared by 1 base and J by 3 bases, with 3 bases of the junction left unmatched. The CDR3 runs to 14 residues. Germline CDR1 is DFQATT and CDR2 is SNEGSKA (reference sequence). The CDR3 bases are TGCAGTGCTAGAGTGGCGGGGGGGAAAGAGACCCAGTACTTC. It specifies CSARVAGGKETQYF.

This clonotype came up a few times. The V gene is TRBV7-9, the J gene TRBJ1-3, with D tentatively TRBD1 (6 bases). The CDR3 runs 15 residues. Germline V lookup: CDR1 SEHNR, CDR2 FQNEAQ (reference sequence). V lost 3 bases, J lost 4 bases, and 13 bases lay in between. The CDR3 loop is CASSLEVTGGNTIYF. CDR3 nucleotides: TGTGCCAGCAGCTTGGAGGTCACAGGGGGAAACACCATATATTTT.

The chain combines TRBV25-1 with TRBJ1-5; 8 bases fit TRBD1. The germline V gene encodes CDR1 MGHDK and CDR2 SYGVNS. The CDR3 runs 16 residues. V dropped 10 bases and J dropped 2; count of bases not matched to a gene: 13. CDR3 residues: CAIKGKGGQGNQPQHF. The CDR3 coding sequence is TGTGCCATCAAAGGAAAGGGGGGACAGGGCAATCAGCCCCAGCATTTT.

The CDR3 sequence is CASSQDRSLNTEAFF. Written as DNA, the CDR3 is TGTGCCAGCAGCCAAGATCGGTCGTTGAACACTGAAGCTTTCTTT. This chain joins TRBV19 and TRBJ1-1; D is undetermined. Trimming shortened V by 9 bases and J by 0 bases, and 17 bases separated the two germline ends. The CDR3 is 15 residues long. Germline-derived CDR1 and CDR2 are LNHDA and SQIVND (reference sequence). Full variable domain (remainder filled in from reference TRBV19 and TRBJ1-1): DGGITQSPKYLFRKEGQNVTLSCEQNLNHDAMYWYRQDPGQGLRLIYYSQIVNDFQKGDIAEGYSVSREKKESFPLTVTSAQKNPTAFYLCASSQDRSLNTEAFFGQGTRLTVV.

J is TRBJ2-1 and V is TRBV29-1; TRBD2 might be the D (6 bases). V was cut by 6 bases and J by 9 bases, with 9 bases left in between. The CDR3 extends over 10 amino acids. CDR1 SQVTM and CDR2 ANQGSEA come from the germline V gene. CDR3 protein: CSVLGGEQFF. The CDR3 DNA is TGCAGCGTCCTGGGGGGTGAGCAGTTCTTC.

This clonotype is a singleton in its sample. The DNA for the CDR3 is TGCAGTGCTAGAGGGCAGGAAGCTTTCTTT. It codes for CSARGQEAFF. The chain recombines TRBV20-1 with TRBJ1-1; D call uncertain. The CDR3 is 10 amino acids. V shed 1 base and J shed 8 bases, with 5 bases lying between them. Germline CDR1 and CDR2: DFQATT and SNEGSKA (reference sequence).

Comments on this clonotype: Germline is not matched at one junction end, which may reflect a read error. The genes are TRBV11-2 and TRBJ2-7; 11 bases align to TRBD2. Germline CDR1 and CDR2: SGHAT and FQNNGV. This CDR3 comprises 15 residues. CDR3 region: CASSQLVAGGPEQHF. CDR3 bases: TGTGCCAGCAGCCAACTGGTAGCGGGGGGGCCCGAGCAGCACTTC.

The rearrangement uses TRBV7-2 and TRBJ2-7; 8 nucleotides line up with TRBD2. In germline, CDR1 is SGHTA, CDR2 FQGNSA. CDR3 length: 14 residues. The junction had 5 bases not matched to a gene; V was cut back by 3 bases and J by 4 bases. This CDR3 reads CASSFSGRPYEQYF. CDR3 DNA: TGTGCCAGCAGCTTCAGCGGGAGACCGTACGAGCAGTACTTC.

The chain carries TRBV4-1 and TRBJ1-1, with D maybe TRBD1 (6 bases). Germline V gives CDR1 MGHRA, CDR2 YSYEKL. CDR3 length: 18 amino acids. The germline V and J ends were trimmed by 1 base and 0 bases, with 18 bases remaining between them. This chain's CDR3 is CASSQGGGIPTMNTEAFF. The CDR3 nucleotides are TGCGCCAGCAGCCAAGGAGGGGGAATCCCCACCATGAACACTGAAGCTTTCTTT.